These T cell receptor beta chains were read from a single sample in a study of T-cell memory formation after mild COVID-19. A single record per CDR3 protein comes from TCRdb applying MiXCR to the 5' RACE reads. Found here are roughly 300,000 distinct CDR3 sequences, roughly an eighth of them singletons; the top ten hold roughly 20%. The sequenced sample was PBMCs or a T cell subset sorted from them (not recorded which). All receptors come from a man younger than 30 who had mild COVID-19 (a few samples of this study predate the infection). Cell type and time point are not known. CDR3s include the opening cysteine and the closing phenylalanine or tryptophan. The order of the fields is J gene, V gene, clone size, D gene, CDR3 DNA, CDR3 protein. The D gene is left open where the match is weak. Clone size is shown for a subset of rows, as once, few, many or a class of expanded clone.

TRBJ1-4	TRBV4-3	-	TRBD1	TGCGCCAGCAGCCGGGACAGGGCGGCTAATGAAAAACTGTTTTTT	CASSRDRAANEKLFF
TRBJ2-7	TRBV4-3	few	TRBD1	TGCGCCAGCAGCCAAGATGGGGGACAGGGGGACGAGCAGTACTTC	CASSQDGGQGDEQYF
TRBJ2-3	TRBV5-1	-	TRBD1	TGCGCCAGCAGCGGGCAGGGGGCAATAGATACGCAGTATTTT	CASSGQGAIDTQYF
TRBJ1-5	TRBV20-1	few	-	TGCAGTGCTAGAGGAGACAGTAACCGCAATCAGCCCCAGCATTTT	CSARGDSNRNQPQHF
TRBJ1-1	TRBV5-1	few	-	TGCGCCAGCAGCTCCACGGAGGGGATGTACACTGAAGCTTTCTTT	CASSSTEGMYTEAFF
TRBJ2-7	TRBV10-3	-	-	TGTGCCATCAGTGACAAGCTATCGTACGAGCAGTACTTC	CAISDKLSYEQYF
TRBJ1-1	TRBV5-1	many	-	TGCGCCAGCAGCGAGGGGGAAATGAACACTGAAGCTTTCTTT	CASSEGEMNTEAFF
TRBJ1-2	TRBV28	-	-	TGTGCCAGCACCTACGGACAGTTCCTTAACTATGGCTACACCTTC	CASTYGQFLNYGYTF
TRBJ2-7	TRBV7-8	once	TRBD1	TGTGCCAGCAGCCACGGGACAGCCGACGAGCAGTACTTC	CASSHGTADEQYF
TRBJ1-1	TRBV7-2	-	TRBD1	TGTGCCAGCAGCTCCGGACAGGGCGGAATTACTGAAGCTTTCTTT	CASSSGQGGITEAFF
TRBJ2-3	TRBV12-3/TRBV12-4	many	-	TGTGCCAGCAGCCGGGCGGGGACGACAGATACGCAGTATTTT	CASSRAGTTDTQYF
TRBJ1-6	TRBV7-2	few	TRBD1	TGTGCCTCGGTGGGACAGGGGGGATCACCCCTCCACTTT	CASVGQGGSPLHF
TRBJ2-3	TRBV7-6	-	-	TGTGCCAGCAGCTTAGTCGGGGCCCGCAACACAGATACGCAGTATTTT	CASSLVGARNTDTQYF
TRBJ2-7	TRBV10-3	-	-	TGTGCCATCCGGGCGTCCTACGAGCAGTACTTC	CAIRASYEQYF
TRBJ2-3	TRBV29-1	few	-	TGCAGCGTTTTTTCAGGAGCCACAGATACGCAGTATTTT	CSVFSGATDTQYF
TRBJ2-2	TRBV11-2	-	-	TGTGCCACCGCCTGGGGTAACACCGGGGAGCTGTTTTTT	CATAWGNTGELFF
TRBJ2-1	TRBV10-3	few	-	TGTGCCACCCGGGGGGCCGGAGATGAGCAGTTCTTC	CATRGAGDEQFF
TRBJ1-1	TRBV6-6	few	-	TGTGCCAGCAGTTTACTCGGGACGGTCGAGCAGGAGGCTTTCTTT	CASSLLGTVEQEAFF
TRBJ1-5	TRBV12-3/TRBV12-4	many	-	TGTGCCAGCAGTTTAGGGGGTCAGCCCCAGCATTTT	CASSLGGQPQHF
TRBJ1-6	TRBV12-3/TRBV12-4	few	-	TGTGCCAGCAGTTTTTGGGGTTATAATTCACCCCTCCACTTT	CASSFWGYNSPLHF
TRBJ2-7	TRBV19	-	-	TGTGCCAGTAGCCCCCGTGGGTGGAGGTACGAGCAGTACTTC	CASSPRGWRYEQYF
TRBJ1-1	TRBV12-3/TRBV12-4	-	-	TGTGCCAGCAGTTTACTTTATAACACTGAAGCTTTCTTT	CASSLLYNTEAFF
TRBJ1-6	TRBV11-2	few	TRBD1	TGTGCCAGCAGCCCTAACTTGGGACAGGCTAATTCACCCCTCCACTTT	CASSPNLGQANSPLHF
TRBJ1-1	TRBV20-1	-	-	TGCAGTGCTAGAGATTGGGGGATCACTGAAGCTTTCTTT	CSARDWGITEAFF
TRBJ2-1	TRBV29-1	many	-	TGCAGCGCCCGGGACAACCCAAGCTCCTACAATGAGCAGTTCTTC	CSARDNPSSYNEQFF
TRBJ2-3	TRBV20-1	few	-	TGCAGTGCTAAGGAGGTCGGGAAACTACTCACAGATACGCAGTATTTT	CSAKEVGKLLTDTQYF
TRBJ2-1	TRBV20-1	-	TRBD1	TGCAGTGCGCTCGGACAGGGGGCTATTTGGGATACTGAGCAGTTCTTC	CSALGQGAIWDTEQFF